Listed below are T cell receptor beta chains from one sample, sequenced in a study of blood T cell repertoires in COVID-19. Libraries were prepared by immunoSEQ multiplex PCR; TCRdb keeps only in-frame clonotypes and omits some of them. In the table there are roughly 200,000 clones, 88% of which are singletons. Sequencing was done on a sample of peripheral blood. Receptor source: a woman aged 30 to 39 with acute or convalescent COVID-19. The CDR3 runs from the conserved cysteine through the conserved F or W. D genes are given only for firm matches. Expanded clones get a size class; other rows say once, few or many, or leave the size out.

>.|TRBD2|TRBV18|TRBJ2-3
CASSPSSGSRDTQYF
TGTGCCAGCTCACCGTCTAGCGGGAGCCGAGATACGCAGTATTTT
>.|.|TRBV20-1|TRBJ1-2
CSAPDGYVYTF
TGCAGTGCACCTGACGGGTATGTCTACACCTTC
>.|.|TRBV6-5|TRBJ1-1
CASTRVTEAFF
TGTGCCAGCACGCGGGTGACTGAAGCTTTCTTT
>.|TRBD2|TRBV10-3|TRBJ2-3
CAISGPSGGQYF
TGTGCCATCAGTGGTCCTAGCGGTGGGCAGTATTTT
>.|TRBD2|TRBV11-3|TRBJ2-1
CASSLGREVTGNEQFF
TGTGCCAGCAGCTTAGGGCGGGAGGTAACGGGCAATGAGCAGTTCTTC
>few|.|TRBV28|TRBJ1-4
CASYTTGGTEKLFF
TGTGCCAGCTATACTACGGGAGGGACAGAAAAACTGTTTTTT
>.|.|TRBV28|TRBJ2-7
CASKCPHSVSSYEQYF
TGTGCCAGCAAGTGCCCCCATTCGGTTAGCTCCTACGAGCAGTACTTC
>.|.|TRBV6-5|TRBJ1-2
CASAGASYGYTF
TGTGCCAGCGCTGGAGCTTCCTATGGCTACACCTTC
>.|.|TRBV10-1|TRBJ2-5
CASSESGRQETQYF
TGCGCCAGCAGTGAGTCGGGCCGTCAAGAGACCCAGTACTTC
>.|TRBD1|TRBV12-5|TRBJ2-1
CASGSPPLGGWDNEQFF
TGTGCTAGTGGTTCCCCCCCCCTAGGGGGCTGGGACAATGAGCAGTTCTTC
>.|.|TRBV6-4|TRBJ1-4
CASSEGGTEKLFF
TGTGCCAGCAGTGAAGGGGGAACAGAAAAACTGTTTTTT
>.|TRBD2|TRBV6-4|TRBJ2-1
CASSALAGVDNEQFF
TGTGCCAGCAGTGCTCTAGCGGGAGTTGACAATGAGCAGTTCTTC
>.|TRBD1|TRBV29-1|TRBJ1-1
CSDRTGGDTEAFF
TGCAGCGACCGGACAGGCGGGGACACTGAAGCTTTCTTT